The TCR beta chain described here comes from a study of response to subunit inactivated influenza vaccine listed by TCRdb under 2018. Study-wide context: Deep quantitative profiling of the T cell receptor repertoire was used in the study to follow responses to a trivalent subunit inactivated influenza vaccine.

This clonotype was seen a few times. It lacks a known antigen. Within one base of it there is no much larger clone, and no base qualities were kept. From V the trimming removes 7 bases and from J it removes 1 base, while the gene matches leave 6 bases of the junction unaccounted for. CDR3 length: 14 amino acids, cysteine to phenylalanine. Only the CDR3 DNA stays, 42 bases, in frame from base 1. The study at large found these results: The authors suggested that each seasonal influenza vaccination may recruit only a limited number of new T cells.

To prepare the library, RT-PCR was applied. The data were produced on an Illumina HiSeq 2500. TCRdb ran its own pipeline on the public reads, namely fastp trimming at Q25 and MiXCR clone calling, and kept in-frame beta chains. All rows with the same CDR3 protein become a single entry with the most common DNA and genes. This sample has hundreds of thousands of distinct CDR3 sequences in its table, and approximately 15% of those were observed once. The ten top clones hold under 14% of the sample. This receptor was identified in a man in his fifties or sixties who received an inactivated influenza vaccine. Donor details come from another sample of the same person, matched by shared clones. The rearrangement combines TRBV12-3 or TRBV12-4 with TRBJ2-5, with TRBD1 matching 7 junction bases. The sample was PBMCs from blood, taken roughly 13 days after vaccination. Here the CDR3 is given as CASNQGTVQETQYF. Here is the DNA: TGTGCCAGCAATCAAGGGACAGTCCAAGAGACCCAGTACTTC.